This TCR beta chain emerged from a study of T cells in Graves' hyperthyroidism and ophthalmopathy. This clonotype showed up just a few times. Trimming pared 5 bases from V and 5 bases from J, leaving 17 bases between. The CDR3 loop spans 15 amino acids. Per the germline V gene, CDR1 is SGHRS and CDR2 is YFSETQ. Amplification yielded TCR beta CDR3 regions, with RNA transcripts as the source. HTBI primers drove first-round RT-PCR of the TCR CDR3. TCRdb called the multiplex PCR reads again in MiXCR, with one record for every CDR3 protein. The sample carries more than 500,000 distinct CDR3 sequences, under 15% recorded once.

The TCR comes from a woman between 35 and 50 years old with Graves' ophthalmopathy. This chain joins TRBV5-1 and TRBJ2-1; D tentatively fits TRBD1 or TRBD2 (5 bases each). Sequencing used blood. The CDR3 nucleotides are TGCGCCAGCAGTGTCGGGGCTGGCCGAAACAATGAGCAGTTCTTC. Translation: CASSVGAGRNNEQFF.